Presented here are 21 T cell receptor beta chains from one specimen sequenced in a study of breast tumors, draining lymph nodes, adjacent tissues. Breast cancer patients provided tissue from their axillary draining lymph nodes. TCRdb re-called the multiplex PCR reads with MiXCR, one entry per CDR3 protein. The data show about 230,000 distinct CDR3 sequences, roughly 30% seen once. The material sequenced was axillary lymph node tissue. All receptors come from a female donor with breast cancer. Some clones in this sample may be carry-over from other donors' samples.

This clonotype has at least ten counts. This chain joins TRBV6-6 and TRBJ1-6; D remains ambiguous. The germline CDR1 and CDR2 sequences are MNHNY and SVGAGI (reference sequence). Trimming stripped 0 bases from V and 10 bases from J, with 13 bases between. The CDR3 runs to 15 residues. The CDR3 DNA sequence: TGTGCCAGCAGTTACTCGAAGTCAGGTGTGTCACCCCTCCACTTT. Protein sequence: CASSYSKSGVSPLHF.

This clonotype was seen repeatedly, ten times or more. The genes are TRBV9 and TRBJ2-3; no clear D. V shed 3 bases and J shed 6 bases, with 14 bases lying between them. This CDR3 contains 14 residues. Germline-derived CDR1 and CDR2 are SGDLS and YYNGEE. The chain's CDR3 is CASSASRLRDTQYF. The CDR3 DNA reads as TGTGCCAGCAGCGCAAGTAGGCTCCGGGATACGCAGTATTTT. Using reference TRBV9 and TRBJ2-3 for the parts outside the CDR3, the full variable domain is DSGVTQTPKHLITATGQRVTLRCSPRSGDLSVYWYQQSLDQGLQFLIQYYNGEERAKGNILERFSAQQFPDLHSELNLSSLELGDSALYFCASSASRLRDTQYFGPGTRLTVL.

The sample holds many counts of this clonotype. The chain carries TRBV5-1 and TRBJ2-2, with D unclear. The ends were cut back, 4 bases at V and 0 bases at J, with 7 bases in the middle. The CDR3 is 14 residues long. The germline CDR1 and CDR2 sequences are SGHRS and YFSETQ. CDR3 DNA: TGCGCCAGCAGCGGGTTCCCGAACACCGGGGAGCTGTTTTTT. Protein sequence: CASSGFPNTGELFF. The whole variable domain, remainder taken from reference TRBV5-1 and TRBJ2-2, is KAGVTQTPRYLIKTRGQQVTLSCSPISGHRSVSWYQQTPGQGLQFLFEYFSETQRNKGNFPGRFSGRQFSNSRSEMNVSTLELGDSALYLCASSGFPNTGELFFGEGSRLTVL.

This clonotype was seen ten or more times. V usage is TRBV4-2 and J usage is TRBJ1-2; TRBD1 agrees at 8 bases. Germline V CDR1 and CDR2: LGHNA, YNFKEQ. V lost 3 bases to trimming and J lost 6 bases; unmatched junction nucleotides: 9. This CDR3 has 15 amino acids. CDR3 in DNA: TGTGCCAGCAGCCAGTTTCGGACAGGGATGAATGGCTACACCTTC. This sequence encodes CASSQFRTGMNGYTF.

At least ten counts were recorded for this clonotype. V is TRBV20-1 and J is TRBJ1-3, with 7 bases matching TRBD1. The germline CDR1 and CDR2 sequences are DFQATT and SNEGSKA (reference sequence). CDR3 length equals 14 residues. The V and J ends lost 6 bases and 4 bases, in that order; junction bases with no gene match: 9. CDR3 nucleotide sequence: TGCAGTGCAGCGGACAGGCGGGGAGGAAACACCATATATTTT. Translation gives CSAADRRGGNTIYF.

This clonotype showed up many times. The chain carries TRBV19 and TRBJ2-7; no clear D gene. CDR3 length equals 9 residues. Trimming left V 11 bases short and J 8 bases short, with 10 bases between. The germline gives CDR1 LNHDA, CDR2 SQIVND (reference sequence). The CDR3 spells CAGPTKQYF. CDR3 coding DNA: TGTGCCGGTCCTACGAAGCAGTACTTC.

As for this clonotype: A much larger clonotype is one base distant, so this may be a read error. The V call is TRBV11-3, the J call TRBJ2-3, with D perhaps given as TRBD1 or TRBD2 (5 bases each). V lost 1 base and J lost 4, with 12 bases in between. The CDR3 loop spans 15 amino acids. Germline values: CDR1 SGHNT, CDR2 YENEEA. The CDR3 here is CASSLGGATADTQYF. CDR3 sequence (DNA): TGTGCCAGCAGCTTAGGAGGGGCGACCGCAGATACGCAGTATTTT.

This clonotype was observed at least ten times. This chain links TRBV11-2 with TRBJ2-5, with 7 bases identical to TRBD2. Germline V gives CDR1 SGHAT, CDR2 FQNNGV. There are 15 residues in the CDR3. The J segment lost 5 bases and the V segment lost 0 bases, leaving 6 bases of the junction unmatched. DNA of the CDR3: TGTGCCAGCAGCTTAGATCTCGGGGGGTCGGAGACCCAGTACTTC. This encodes CASSLDLGGSETQYF.

This clonotype was observed at least ten times. The rearrangement uses TRBV7-2 and TRBJ2-3; D gene uncertain. CDR1 SGHTA and CDR2 FQGNSA come from the germline V gene. This CDR3 comprises 12 residues. V was cut by 5 bases and J by 9 bases, with 12 bases left in between. The CDR3 nucleotides are TGTGCCAGCAGCCTCTCGATCGACACGCAGTATTTT. This codes for CASSLSIDTQYF.

This clonotype was detected many times. The V and J genes are TRBV19 and TRBJ2-3, with 14 bases that match TRBD2. From germline, CDR1 is LNHDA and CDR2 SQIVND (reference sequence). This CDR3 has 16 residues. The V segment lost 5 bases and the J segment 2 bases; nucleotides outside the gene matches: 3. The CDR3 loop is CASSAGLAGATDTQYF. The CDR3 bases are TGTGCCAGTAGTGCGGGACTAGCGGGGGCCACAGATACGCAGTATTTT.

This sequence joins TRBV4-2 and TRBJ1-1; D gene ambiguous. The CDR3 covers 14 residues. Germline lookup yields CDR1 LGHNA and CDR2 YNFKEQ. V was clipped by 2 bases and J by 0 bases, with 7 bases between them. The CDR3 loop reads CASSQRGMNTEAFF. The CDR3 nucleotides are TGTGCCAGCAGCCAACGGGGTATGAACACTGAAGCTTTCTTT.

This chain links TRBV27 with TRBJ1-4; 7 bases fit TRBD1. V shed 6 bases, J shed 8 bases, and the junction held 9 bases outside the gene matches. The CDR3 length is 14 residues. Germline V gene data show CDR1 as MNHEY and CDR2 as SMNVEV (reference sequence). The CDR3 here is CASRVQGKEEKLFF. DNA of the CDR3: TGTGCCAGCAGAGTACAGGGGAAGGAAGAAAAACTGTTTTTT.

This clonotype was seen many times. The J gene is TRBJ2-1, the V gene TRBV7-2, with D possibly being TRBD2 (5 bases). Germline V gene lookup returns CDR1 SGHTA and CDR2 FQGNSA. The CDR3 has 16 residues. With 4 bases removed from V and 5 bases from J, the gap between germline ends came to 18 bases. CDR3 region: CASSSTRGIVNNEQFF. CDR3 nucleotide sequence: TGTGCCAGCAGCTCAACTAGAGGCATAGTAAACAATGAGCAGTTCTTC.

This clonotype has a count of ten or more. The chain has TRBV20-1 and TRBJ1-2; TRBD1 agrees at 7 bases. The CDR3 consists of 12 residues. The trim removed 6 bases at V and 8 bases at J, leaving 9 bases unmatched. Germline values: CDR1 DFQATT, CDR2 SNEGSKA (reference sequence). CDR3 sequence reads: CSATTGAQGYTF. The CDR3 bases are TGCAGTGCCACCACAGGGGCGCAAGGCTACACCTTC.

This clonotype was recorded at least ten times. The chain couples TRBV10-3 to TRBJ1-3, with unresolved D. Germline assignment: CDR1 ENHRY and CDR2 SYGVKD. V lost 3 bases to trimming and J lost 2 bases, with 5 bases between them. The CDR3 loop spans 13 amino acids. The CDR3, as DNA: TGTGCCATCAGTGACAGTACTGGAAACACCATATATTTT. Protein product: CAISDSTGNTIYF.

The chain recombines TRBV15 with TRBJ2-1, with D possibly matching TRBD2 (6 bases). This CDR3 comprises 15 residues. Trimming stripped 3 bases from V and 7 bases from J, with 16 bases between. Germline CDR1 LNHNV, CDR2 YYDKDF (reference sequence). The CDR3 loop reads CATSSLGWRDNEQFF. In DNA form, the CDR3 reads TGTGCCACCAGCAGCTTGGGTTGGAGGGATAATGAGCAGTTCTTC.

This clonotype has a count of ten or more. The J gene is TRBJ2-3, the V gene TRBV15, with 12 positions matching TRBD2. The CDR3 runs to 15 residues. CDR1 and CDR2 (germline): LNHNV, YYDKDF (reference sequence). With 8 bases clipped from V and 5 bases from J, the junction kept 8 bases outside the gene matches. The CDR3 region is CATATSGRAGDTQYF. CDR3 nucleotide sequence: TGTGCCACCGCGACTAGCGGGAGAGCTGGAGATACGCAGTATTTT.

This clonotype was seen ten or more times. V usage is TRBV7-2 and J usage is TRBJ1-5, with D perhaps TRBD1 (5 bases). V lost 6 bases, J lost 2 bases, and 11 bases lay in between. The CDR3 is 14 amino acids. The germline V gene has CDR1 SGHTA and CDR2 FQGNSA. CDR3 protein: CASSPDSRNQPQHF. The CDR3 DNA reads as TGTGCCAGCAGTCCCGACAGCCGCAATCAGCCCCAGCATTTT. Supplemented by reference TRBV7-2 and TRBJ1-5, the full variable domain reads GAGVSQSPSNKVTEKGKDVELRCDPISGHTALYWYRQSLGQGLEFLIYFQGNSAPDKSGLPSDRFSAERTGGSVSTLTIQRTQQEDSAVYLCASSPDSRNQPQHFGDGTRLSIL.

In this sample, this clonotype turned up many times. The chain links TRBV29-1 to TRBJ1-2; TRBD1 matches at 7 bases. CDR3 size: 16 residues. The germline CDR1 and CDR2 sequences are SQVTM and ANQGSEA. V shed 6 bases and J 0 bases; nucleotides not matched to a gene: 13. CDR3 sequence reads: CSVSPDSTGSNYGYTF. CDR3 coding DNA: TGCAGCGTAAGCCCAGATTCGACAGGGTCTAACTATGGCTACACCTTC.

This clonotype was seen repeatedly, ten times or more. The chain joins TRBV11-3 to TRBJ2-1, with no clear D. The CDR3 sequence is 13 residues long. V lost 5 bases to trimming and J lost 9 bases, with 14 bases between them. Germline V CDR1 and CDR2: SGHNT, YENEEA. CDR3 bases: TGTGCCAGCAGCCCCATGAGGTACGGTGAGCAGTTCTTC. It translates to CASSPMRYGEQFF.

This clonotype was recorded many times. The chain joins TRBV7-9 to TRBJ2-1; D might be TRBD1 (5 bases). The CDR3 contains 15 residues. With 1 base removed from V and 5 bases from J, the gap between germline ends came to 12 bases. The germline V gene encodes CDR1 SEHNR and CDR2 FQNEAQ (reference sequence). CDR3 residues: CASSLVRVGHNEQFF. Here the CDR3 DNA reads TGTGCCAGCAGCTTAGTCAGGGTTGGTCACAATGAGCAGTTCTTC.